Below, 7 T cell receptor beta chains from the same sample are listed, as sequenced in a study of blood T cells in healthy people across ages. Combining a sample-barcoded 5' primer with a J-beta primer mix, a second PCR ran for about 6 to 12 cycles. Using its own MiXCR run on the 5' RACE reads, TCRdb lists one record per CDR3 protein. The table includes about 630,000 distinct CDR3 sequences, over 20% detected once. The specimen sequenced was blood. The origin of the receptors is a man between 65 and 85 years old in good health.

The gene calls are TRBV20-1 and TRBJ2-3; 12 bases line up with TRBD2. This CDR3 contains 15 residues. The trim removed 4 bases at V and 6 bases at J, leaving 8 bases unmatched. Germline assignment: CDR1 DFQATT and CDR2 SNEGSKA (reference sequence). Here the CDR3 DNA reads TGCAGTGCTAAGGCTAGCGGGAGGGCCCGGGATACGCAGTATTTT. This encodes CSAKASGRARDTQYF.

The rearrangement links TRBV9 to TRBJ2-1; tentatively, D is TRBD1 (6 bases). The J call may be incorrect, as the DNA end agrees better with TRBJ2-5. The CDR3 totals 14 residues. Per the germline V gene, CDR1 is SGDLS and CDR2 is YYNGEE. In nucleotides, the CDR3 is TGTGCCAGCAGCGCAGCAGGGGCGGGAGAGACCCAGTACTTC. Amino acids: CASSAAGAGETQYF.

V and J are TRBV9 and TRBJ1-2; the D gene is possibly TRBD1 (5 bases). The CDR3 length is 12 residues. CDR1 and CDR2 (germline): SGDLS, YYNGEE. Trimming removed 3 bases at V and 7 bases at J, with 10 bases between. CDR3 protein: CASSAGGSGYTF. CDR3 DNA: TGTGCCAGCAGCGCTGGGGGAAGTGGCTACACCTTC.

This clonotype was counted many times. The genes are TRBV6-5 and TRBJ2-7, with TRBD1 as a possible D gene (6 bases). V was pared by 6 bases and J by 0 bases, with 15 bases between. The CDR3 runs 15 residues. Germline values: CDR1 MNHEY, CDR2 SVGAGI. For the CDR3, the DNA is TGTGCCAGCAGCTCATTACAGGGCCTCTCCTACGAGCAGTACTTC. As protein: CASSSLQGLSYEQYF.

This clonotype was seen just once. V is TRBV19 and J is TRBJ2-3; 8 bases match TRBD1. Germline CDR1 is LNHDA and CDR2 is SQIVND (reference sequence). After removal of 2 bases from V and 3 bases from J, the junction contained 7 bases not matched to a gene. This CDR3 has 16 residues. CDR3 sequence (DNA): TGTGCCAGTAGTATAACCGCAGGGGGCATAACAGATACGCAGTATTTT. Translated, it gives CASSITAGGITDTQYF.

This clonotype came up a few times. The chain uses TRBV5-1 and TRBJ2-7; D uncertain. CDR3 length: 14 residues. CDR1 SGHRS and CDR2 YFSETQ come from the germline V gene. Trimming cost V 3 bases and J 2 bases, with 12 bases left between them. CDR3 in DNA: TGCGCCAGCAGCTGGGAATTAGAAACCTACGAGCAGTACTTC. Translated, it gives CASSWELETYEQYF.

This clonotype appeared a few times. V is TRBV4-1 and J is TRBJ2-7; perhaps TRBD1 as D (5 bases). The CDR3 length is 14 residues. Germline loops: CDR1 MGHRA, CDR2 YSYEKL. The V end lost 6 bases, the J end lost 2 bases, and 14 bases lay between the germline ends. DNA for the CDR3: TGCGCCAGCAGGGTAATGCAAGGGGCCTACGAGCAGTACTTC. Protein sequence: CASRVMQGAYEQYF.